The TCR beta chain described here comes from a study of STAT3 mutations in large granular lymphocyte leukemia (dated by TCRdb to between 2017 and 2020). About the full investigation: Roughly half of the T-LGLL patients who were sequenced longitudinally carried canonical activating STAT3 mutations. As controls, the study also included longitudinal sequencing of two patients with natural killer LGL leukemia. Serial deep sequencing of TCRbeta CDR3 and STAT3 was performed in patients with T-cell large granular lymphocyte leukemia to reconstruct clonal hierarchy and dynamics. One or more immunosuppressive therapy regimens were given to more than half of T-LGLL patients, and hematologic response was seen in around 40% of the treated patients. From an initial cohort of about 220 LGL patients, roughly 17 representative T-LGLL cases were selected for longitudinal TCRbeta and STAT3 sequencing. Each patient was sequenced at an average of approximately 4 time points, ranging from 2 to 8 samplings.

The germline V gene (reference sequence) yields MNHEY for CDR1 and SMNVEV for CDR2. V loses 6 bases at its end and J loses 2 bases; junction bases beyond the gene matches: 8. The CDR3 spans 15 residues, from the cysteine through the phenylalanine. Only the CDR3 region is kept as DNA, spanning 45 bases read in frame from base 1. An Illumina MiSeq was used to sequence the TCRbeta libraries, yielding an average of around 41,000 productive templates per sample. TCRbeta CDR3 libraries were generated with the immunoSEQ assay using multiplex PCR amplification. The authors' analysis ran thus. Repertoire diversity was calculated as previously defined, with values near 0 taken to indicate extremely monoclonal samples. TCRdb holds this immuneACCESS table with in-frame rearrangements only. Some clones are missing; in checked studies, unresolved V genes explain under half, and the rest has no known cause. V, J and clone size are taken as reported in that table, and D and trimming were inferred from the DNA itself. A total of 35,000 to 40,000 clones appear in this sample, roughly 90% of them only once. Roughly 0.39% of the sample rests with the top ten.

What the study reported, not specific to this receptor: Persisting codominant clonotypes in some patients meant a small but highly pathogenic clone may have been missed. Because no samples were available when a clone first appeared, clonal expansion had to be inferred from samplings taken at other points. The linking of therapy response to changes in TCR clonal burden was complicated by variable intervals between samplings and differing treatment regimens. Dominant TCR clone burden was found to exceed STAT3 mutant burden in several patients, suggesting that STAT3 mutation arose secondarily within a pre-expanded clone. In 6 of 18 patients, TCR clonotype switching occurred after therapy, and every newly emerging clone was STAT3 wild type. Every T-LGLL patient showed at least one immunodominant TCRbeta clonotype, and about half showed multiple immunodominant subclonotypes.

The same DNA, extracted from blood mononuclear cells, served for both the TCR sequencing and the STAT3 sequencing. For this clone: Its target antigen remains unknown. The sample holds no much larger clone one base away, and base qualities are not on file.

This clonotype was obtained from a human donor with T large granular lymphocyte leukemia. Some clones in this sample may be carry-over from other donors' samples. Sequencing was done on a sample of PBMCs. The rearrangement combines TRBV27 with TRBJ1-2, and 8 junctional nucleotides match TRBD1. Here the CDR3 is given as CASRLRTGTNYGYTF. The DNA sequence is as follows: TGTGCCAGCAGACTCCGGACAGGGACCAACTATGGCTACACCTTC.